This T cell receptor beta chain was retrieved from a study of T cell responses to AZD1222 COVID-19 vaccine. As for this clone: The antigen is not known.

Clones were sequenced by immunoSEQ multiplex PCR, and TCRdb holds only the in-frame ones, with some missing. The repertoire holds under 150,000 clones, with 88% as singletons. General observations from the study: Nearly half of spike-specific TCRs reportedly go after variant regions that carry no mutations.

V lost 5 bases and J 5 bases, leaving 12 bases between the germline ends. The CDR3 extends over 13 amino acids. The V gene's germline CDR1 is MNHEY and CDR2 SVGAGI. This chain links TRBV6-5 with TRBJ1-2; TRBD1 might be the D (6 bases). Sample: peripheral blood, taken 28 days after the second AZD1222 dose. The sequence came from an adult who received the AZD1222 COVID-19 vaccine. The CDR3 is CASSSRTVYGYTF. For the CDR3, the DNA is TGTGCCAGCAGTAGTCGGACAGTTTATGGCTACACCTTC.